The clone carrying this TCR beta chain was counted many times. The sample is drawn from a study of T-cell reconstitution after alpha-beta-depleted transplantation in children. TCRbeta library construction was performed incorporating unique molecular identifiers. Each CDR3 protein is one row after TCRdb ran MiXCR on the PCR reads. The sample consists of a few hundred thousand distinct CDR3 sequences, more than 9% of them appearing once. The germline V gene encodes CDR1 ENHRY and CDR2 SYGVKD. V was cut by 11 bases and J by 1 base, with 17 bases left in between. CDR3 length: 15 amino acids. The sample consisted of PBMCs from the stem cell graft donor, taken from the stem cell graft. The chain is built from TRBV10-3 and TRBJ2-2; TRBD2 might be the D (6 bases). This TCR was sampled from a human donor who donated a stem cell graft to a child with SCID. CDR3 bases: TGTGCCTCGGCTAGCGAACTTCTGAACACCGGGGAGCTGTTTTTT. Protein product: CASASELLNTGELFF.